The 31 T cell receptor beta chains listed next were all sequenced from one sample in a study of beta chain features in type 1 diabetes. Overall study results and limits: In all four CD4+ subsets, TCRB CDR3 length was significantly, moderately reduced in type 1 diabetes.

These receptors are not linked to any known antigen. Sequencing targeted expressed TCRB transcripts, as all isolated RNA had been reverse transcribed. Here immunoSEQ multiplex PCR was the method, and the copy in TCRdb shows in-frame clones only, minus some. The repertoire has 310,000 or so clones, approximately 16% of them found once; the top ten carry around 0.015%. Sample: naive CD4+ T cells from blood. These receptor sequences come from a man aged 18 to 29 with type 1 diabetes.

The rearrangement uses TRBV4-3 and TRBJ1-4, with 8 positions matching TRBD1. Looked up from germline, CDR1 is LGHNA and CDR2 is YSLEER. V gave up 9 bases and J gave up 0 bases; unmatched junction bases: 9. This CDR3 spans 16 amino acids. CDR3 coding DNA: TGCGCCAGTCAGCGGGGCAGGGGGCCAACTAATGAAAAACTGTTTTTT. Translation: CASQRGRGPTNEKLFF.

This clone showed up just a few times. This chain connects TRBV4-3 to TRBJ2-2; TRBD2 is a possible D gene (7 bases). The CDR3 length is 19 residues. Trimming removed 1 base from V and 5 bases from J, with 23 bases in between. Germline V gene sequence: CDR1 LGHNA, CDR2 YSLEER. In nucleotides, the CDR3 is TGCGCCAGCAGCCAAGGGGCTGTCCTGGCGGGGGCCTTGACCGGGGAGCTGTTTTTT. Translated, it gives CASSQGAVLAGALTGELFF.

The chain carries TRBV6-6 and TRBJ1-5; 7 bases are a match to TRBD1. The V gene's germline CDR1 is MNHNY and CDR2 SVGAGI (reference sequence). The J segment lost 7 bases and the V segment lost 5 bases, leaving 8 bases of the junction unmatched. This CDR3 region has 14 residues. CDR3 sequence reads: CASSLKGANQPQHF. The CDR3 coding sequence is TGTGCCAGCAGTCTCAAGGGGGCGAACCAGCCCCAGCATTTT.

In its sample, this clone was seen a few times. The chain combines TRBV7-2 with TRBJ2-5; D possibly corresponds to TRBD2 (6 bases). Trimming removed 4 bases at V and 2 bases at J, with 14 bases between. The CDR3 spans 15 residues. CDR1 and CDR2 (germline): SGHTA, FQGNSA. The CDR3: CASSSVYGGQETQYF. DNA for the CDR3: TGTGCCAGCAGCTCAGTTTACGGGGGTCAAGAGACCCAGTACTTC.

This chain joins TRBV29-1 and TRBJ2-5; tentatively, D is TRBD2 (7 bases). V was pared by 7 bases and J by 3 bases, with 27 bases between. The CDR3 length is 17 residues. The germline gives CDR1 SQVTM, CDR2 ANQGSEA. CDR3 in amino acids: CSARGGRRRETKETQYF. The CDR3 coding sequence is TGCAGCGCGAGGGGGGGTCGGCGGCGGGAGACGAAAGAGACCCAGTACTTC.

The V gene is TRBV4-3, the J gene TRBJ2-1, with TRBD2 matching 8 bases. V was clipped by 0 bases and J by 12 bases; unmatched bases: 13. This CDR3 region has 16 residues. From germline, CDR1 is LGHNA and CDR2 YSLEER. This chain's CDR3 is CASSQDRSGSRGGQFF. The DNA of the CDR3 is TGCGCCAGCAGCCAAGATAGGTCAGGCAGTCGGGGGGGGCAGTTCTTC.

This clone was recorded a few times. The chain employs TRBV7-9 and TRBJ1-1; 8 nucleotides line up with TRBD1. The CDR3 sequence is 15 residues long. V trimming: 0 bases; J trimming: 1 base; junction bases outside the gene matches: 1. Per the germline V gene, CDR1 is SEHNR and CDR2 is FQNEAQ (reference sequence). The CDR3 DNA is TGTGCCAGCAGCTTAGCGGACAGGGCGAACACTGAAGCTTTCTTT. Translation: CASSLADRANTEAFF.

In its sample, this clone was seen a few times. The chain is built from TRBV30 and TRBJ1-2, with D possibly being TRBD1 (5 bases). The CDR3 is made up of 12 amino acids. The V gene's germline CDR1 is GTSNPN and CDR2 SVGIG (reference sequence). Trimming left V 1 base short and J 7 bases short, with 10 bases between. The CDR3 loop reads CAWSAGGSGYTF. The CDR3 DNA is TGTGCCTGGAGTGCGGGGGGATCTGGCTACACCTTC.

This clone was picked up a small number of times. The chain joins TRBV23-1 to TRBJ2-3; weak D call: TRBD1 (6 bases). TRBV23-1 counts as an open reading frame of uncertain function. Deletions cut 6 bases from V and 1 base from J, with 20 bases between. This CDR3 spans 17 amino acids. Here the CDR3 reads CASSPRDTLCRTDTQYF. The CDR3 DNA reads TGCGCCAGCAGCCCCCGGGACACCTTATGTCGCACAGATACGCAGTATTTT.

This clone was picked up a small number of times. This sequence joins TRBV6-6 and TRBJ2-5; D possibly corresponds to TRBD1 (6 bases). This CDR3 is 16 amino acids long. V lost 2 bases and J lost 0, with 13 bases in between. Germline assignment: CDR1 MNHNY and CDR2 SVGAGI (reference sequence). The CDR3 DNA follows: TGTGCCAGCAGTTACGGCAGGGGTCAGTACCAAGAGACCCAGTACTTC. Translation: CASSYGRGQYQETQYF.

J is TRBJ2-5 and V is TRBV19; the match to TRBD1 covers 8 bases. J was trimmed by 7 bases and V by 3 bases; bases with no gene match: 10. This CDR3 has 15 amino acids. Per germline, CDR1 LNHDA and CDR2 SQIVND (reference sequence). CDR3 DNA sequence: TGTGCCAGTAGTATTACAGGGGGAGCGAGGGGGACCCAGTACTTC. This codes for CASSITGGARGTQYF.

This clone was detected only a few times. The chain carries TRBV2 and TRBJ2-1, with D unclear. The germline CDR1 and CDR2 sequences are SNHLY and FYNNEI. The V and J ends lost 11 bases and 8 bases respectively, with 13 bases between them. The length of the CDR3 is 11 residues. The CDR3 region has the DNA TGTGCCTCTAAAGCCGCCGATGAGCAGTTCTTC. It is translated as CASKAADEQFF. Full variable domain (missing parts from reference TRBV2 and TRBJ2-1): EPEVTQTPSHQVTQMGQEVILRCVPISNHLYFYWYRQILGQKVEFLVSFYNNEISEKSEIFDDQFSVERPDGSNFTLKIRSTKLEDSAMYFCASKAADEQFFGPGTRLTVL.

The rearrangement uses TRBV5-1 and TRBJ1-4; unclear D gene. CDR3 length: 14 amino acids. Trimming stripped 4 bases from V and 6 bases from J, with 13 bases between. CDR1 and CDR2 (germline): SGHRS, YFSETQ. CDR3 loop: CASSLGGSHEKLFF. CDR3 DNA sequence: TGCGCCAGCAGCCTTGGAGGGTCCCATGAAAAACTGTTTTTT.

This clone was found a few times. This chain uses TRBV5-1 with TRBJ2-3; possibly TRBD2 for D (6 bases). The germline V gene encodes CDR1 SGHRS and CDR2 YFSETQ. CDR3 length: 15 residues. The V and J ends lost 4 bases and 0 bases respectively, with 12 bases between them. The CDR3 spells CASSPGRPSTDTQYF. DNA for the CDR3: TGCGCCAGCAGCCCAGGGAGGCCCAGCACAGATACGCAGTATTTT.

Regarding this clone: Other DNA sequences of this sample code for an identical CDR3. The gene calls are TRBV18 and TRBJ2-5; no definite D call. Germline CDR1 and CDR2: KGHSH and LQKENI. V lost 3 bases to trimming and J lost 2 bases, with 7 bases between them. The CDR3 consists of 13 residues. The CDR3: CASSPGQQETQYF. The CDR3 nucleotides are TGTGCCAGCTCACCTGGTCAGCAAGAGACCCAGTACTTC.

This clone was detected a few times. This sequence joins TRBV7-2 and TRBJ2-5; 7 bases align to TRBD2. This CDR3 is built from 14 residues. With V trimmed by 3 bases and J by 0 bases, 1 base remained unmatched. Germline V lookup: CDR1 SGHTA, CDR2 FQGNSA. Here the CDR3 DNA reads TGTGCCAGCAGCTTGGGGGGGTACCAAGAGACCCAGTACTTC. Its protein product is CASSLGGYQETQYF.

The chain combines TRBV7-9 with TRBJ2-2; D is unclear. The CDR3 runs to 14 residues. Looked up from germline, CDR1 is SEHNR and CDR2 is FQNEAQ (reference sequence). Trimming removed 2 bases at V and 6 bases at J, with 10 bases between. CDR3 in amino acids: CASSLNSVAGELFF. CDR3 DNA sequence: TGTGCCAGCAGCTTAAATTCGGTCGCCGGGGAGCTGTTTTTT.

The chain links TRBV6-5 to TRBJ1-2, with D possibly being TRBD1 (5 bases). The length of the CDR3 is 14 residues. Germline CDR1 is MNHEY and CDR2 is SVGAGI. V lost 1 base and J 2 bases, leaving 8 bases between the germline ends. CDR3 loop: CASSYYGANYGYTF. The CDR3 coding sequence is TGTGCCAGCAGTTACTATGGGGCAAACTATGGCTACACCTTC.

This clone was observed a few times. This chain links TRBV5-1 with TRBJ2-1, with 7 bases lining up with TRBD2. V gave up 1 base and J gave up 5 bases; unmatched junction bases: 6. Germline V CDR1 and CDR2: SGHRS, YFSETQ. The CDR3 length is 15 residues. The CDR3 reads CASSLSGTTHNEQFF. The CDR3 DNA reads TGCGCCAGCAGCTTGTCGGGGACTACTCACAATGAGCAGTTCTTC.

Remarks on this clone: In the same sample, other DNA sequences code for this CDR3. The V call is TRBV5-1, the J call TRBJ2-1; D not certain. The CDR3 runs 12 residues. Germline values: CDR1 SGHRS, CDR2 YFSETQ. V was trimmed by 4 bases and J by 1 base, leaving 3 bases between them. CDR3 amino acids: CASSLSYNEQFF. For the CDR3, the DNA is TGCGCCAGCAGCCTGTCCTACAATGAGCAGTTCTTC. Using reference TRBV5-1 and TRBJ2-1 for the parts outside the CDR3, the full variable domain is KAGVTQTPRYLIKTRGQQVTLSCSPISGHRSVSWYQQTPGQGLQFLFEYFSETQRNKGNFPGRFSGRQFSNSRSEMNVSTLELGDSALYLCASSLSYNEQFFGPGTRLTVL.

This chain connects TRBV18 to TRBJ1-1, with 9 bases lining up with TRBD1. The CDR3 runs 15 residues. The germline V gene has CDR1 KGHSH and CDR2 LQKENI. V dropped 6 bases and J dropped 3; count of bases not matched to a gene: 8. Here the CDR3 reads CASSPTGGWDTEAFF. The CDR3, as DNA: TGTGCCAGCTCCCCTACAGGGGGCTGGGACACTGAAGCTTTCTTT.

This clone occurred once. At the DNA level, this CDR3 is encoded by other sequences in the same sample as well. J is TRBJ2-5 and V is TRBV5-1, with 10 nucleotides matching TRBD2. The germline V gene has CDR1 SGHRS and CDR2 YFSETQ. CDR3 size: 14 residues. Trimming removed 2 bases from V and 3 bases from J; junction bases left unmatched: 1. CDR3 nucleotide sequence: TGCGCCAGCAGCTTAGCGGGAGGGGAAGAGACCCAGTACTTC. Translated, it gives CASSLAGGEETQYF.

Only one count was recorded for this clone. The rearrangement links TRBV10-3 to TRBJ2-1, with 14 bases matching TRBD2. The trim removed 8 bases at V and 3 bases at J, leaving 6 bases unmatched. This CDR3 has 16 amino acids. From germline, CDR1 is ENHRY and CDR2 SYGVKD. CDR3 protein: CAIGRGTSGSYNEQFF. The CDR3 DNA sequence: TGTGCCATCGGACGAGGGACTAGCGGGAGCTACAATGAGCAGTTCTTC.

This clone was detected a few times. The chain links TRBV18 to TRBJ1-4; no reliable D call. Germline CDR1 is KGHSH and CDR2 is LQKENI. The CDR3 extends over 13 amino acids. V dropped 2 bases and J dropped 6 bases, with 7 bases sitting between them. The CDR3 here is CASSPGRDEKLFF. CDR3 DNA sequence: TGTGCCAGCTCACCAGGGAGGGATGAAAAACTGTTTTTT.

As regards this clone: The sample contains more than one DNA sequence encoding this CDR3. This chain joins TRBV19 and TRBJ2-5; D gene unclear. Trimming removed 3 bases at V and 4 bases at J, with 3 bases between. CDR1 LNHDA and CDR2 SQIVND come from the germline V gene (reference sequence). The CDR3 has 11 amino acids. CDR3 loop: CASSIRETQYF. DNA for the CDR3: TGTGCCAGTAGTATCAGAGAGACCCAGTACTTC.

This clone has more than one count but fewer than ten. The chain has TRBV9 and TRBJ2-7; D is possibly TRBD1 (6 bases). The V end was cut by 4 bases, the J end by 0 bases, with 17 bases between. In germline, CDR1 is SGDLS, CDR2 YYNGEE. The CDR3 runs to 16 residues. The CDR3 DNA follows: TGTGCCAGCAGCCCACGGGACAATTGGAGCTCCTACGAGCAGTACTTC. This gives the protein CASSPRDNWSSYEQYF.

The CDR3 protein is CAWSPTGSYGYTF. For the CDR3, the DNA is TGTGCCTGGAGTCCCACAGGGTCCTATGGCTACACCTTC. The genes are TRBV30 and TRBJ1-2; the D gene is possibly TRBD1 (6 bases). The germline V gene has CDR1 GTSNPN and CDR2 SVGIG (reference sequence). Trimming took 2 bases from V and 4 from J, leaving 11 bases between them. The CDR3 spans 13 residues.

CDR3 coding DNA: TGTGCCACCCAGAGGTTGGAGACCCAGTACTTC. This sequence encodes CATQRLETQYF. The gene calls are TRBV6-6 and TRBJ2-5; D not certain. The germline V and J ends were trimmed by 10 bases and 5 bases, with 11 bases remaining between them. The CDR3 totals 11 residues. Germline assignment: CDR1 MNHNY and CDR2 SVGAGI (reference sequence).

The CDR3 DNA follows: TGTGCCAGCAGGGCGAGGGGGAGCTCCTACAATGAGCAGTTCTTC. This translates into CASRARGSSYNEQFF. V gene TRBV28 combines with J gene TRBJ2-1, with a possible D match to TRBD1 (6 bases). V gave up 6 bases and J gave up 0 bases, with 12 bases separating them. This CDR3 is built from 15 residues. The germline V gene encodes CDR1 MDHEN and CDR2 SYDVKM.

The chain links TRBV14 to TRBJ2-1, with 9 positions matching TRBD1. CDR3 length equals 17 residues. CDR1 is SGHDN, CDR2 FVKESK, per germline. Trimming took 2 bases from V and 10 from J; bases not matched to a gene: 15. CDR3 in DNA: TGTGCCAGCAGCCAAAAACGAACAGGGGGCTGGTTCCGGGAGCAGTTCTTC. It specifies CASSQKRTGGWFREQFF.

The V call is TRBV4-3, the J call TRBJ1-6; D ambiguous. The germline V gene encodes CDR1 LGHNA and CDR2 YSLEER. The germline V and J ends were trimmed by 0 bases and 8 bases, with 14 bases remaining between them. The CDR3 has 16 residues. This CDR3 is CASSQDPRVLDSPLHF. CDR3 in DNA: TGCGCCAGCAGCCAAGACCCCCGGGTGTTGGATTCACCCCTCCACTTT.